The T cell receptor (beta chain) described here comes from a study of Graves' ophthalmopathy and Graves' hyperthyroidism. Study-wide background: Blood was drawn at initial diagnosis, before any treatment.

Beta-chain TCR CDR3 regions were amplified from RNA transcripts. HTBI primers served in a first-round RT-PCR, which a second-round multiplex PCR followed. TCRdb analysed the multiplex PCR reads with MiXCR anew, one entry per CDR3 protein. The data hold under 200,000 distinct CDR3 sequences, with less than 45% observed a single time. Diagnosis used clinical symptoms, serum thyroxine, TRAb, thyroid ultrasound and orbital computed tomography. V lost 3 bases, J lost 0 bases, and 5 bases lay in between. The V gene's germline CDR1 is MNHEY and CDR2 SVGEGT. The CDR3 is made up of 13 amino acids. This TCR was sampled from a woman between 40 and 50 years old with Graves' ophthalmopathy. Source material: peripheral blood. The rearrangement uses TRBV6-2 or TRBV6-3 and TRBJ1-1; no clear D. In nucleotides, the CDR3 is TGTGCCAGCAGTTATCGCCTGAACACTGAAGCTTTCTTT. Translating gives CASSYRLNTEAFF.